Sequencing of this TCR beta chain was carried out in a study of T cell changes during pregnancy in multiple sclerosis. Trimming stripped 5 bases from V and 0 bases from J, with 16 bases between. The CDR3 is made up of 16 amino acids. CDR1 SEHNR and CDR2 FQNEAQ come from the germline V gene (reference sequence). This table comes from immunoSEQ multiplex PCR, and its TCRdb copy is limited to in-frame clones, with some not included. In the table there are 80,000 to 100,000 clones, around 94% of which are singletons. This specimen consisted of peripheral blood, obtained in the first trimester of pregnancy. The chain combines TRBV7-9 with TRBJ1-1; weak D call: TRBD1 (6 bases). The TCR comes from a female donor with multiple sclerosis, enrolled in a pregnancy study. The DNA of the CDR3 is TGTGCCAGCAGCGGATACAGGGTCTCTATGAACACTGAAGCTTTCTTT. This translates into CASSGYRVSMNTEAFF.